This T cell receptor beta chain derives from a study of cytomegalovirus exposure and HLA in healthy donors. PCR amplification relied on 60 Vbeta primers (plus 13 Jbeta primers). Data came from immunoSEQ multiplex PCR; TCRdb stores just in-frame clones and leaves some out. The sample lists some 170,000 clones, about 81% occurring once. V dropped 6 bases and J dropped 7; count of bases not matched to a gene: 9. The CDR3 is 15 amino acids. Germline V CDR1 and CDR2: LNHDA, SQIVND (reference sequence). Input material: PBMCs. The receptor's source is a woman aged 18 to 35 in good health and CMV-seronegative. This chain joins TRBV19 and TRBJ1-6; 7 bases map to TRBD1. The DNA for the CDR3 is TGTGCCAGTAGCGTGACAGGGATGAGCAATTCACCCCTCCACTTT. Translation gives CASSVTGMSNSPLHF. Full variable domain (missing parts from reference TRBV19 and TRBJ1-6): DGGITQSPKYLFRKEGQNVTLSCEQNLNHDAMYWYRQDPGQGLRLIYYSQIVNDFQKGDIAEGYSVSREKKESFPLTVTSAQKNPTAFYLCASSVTGMSNSPLHFGNGTRLTVT.